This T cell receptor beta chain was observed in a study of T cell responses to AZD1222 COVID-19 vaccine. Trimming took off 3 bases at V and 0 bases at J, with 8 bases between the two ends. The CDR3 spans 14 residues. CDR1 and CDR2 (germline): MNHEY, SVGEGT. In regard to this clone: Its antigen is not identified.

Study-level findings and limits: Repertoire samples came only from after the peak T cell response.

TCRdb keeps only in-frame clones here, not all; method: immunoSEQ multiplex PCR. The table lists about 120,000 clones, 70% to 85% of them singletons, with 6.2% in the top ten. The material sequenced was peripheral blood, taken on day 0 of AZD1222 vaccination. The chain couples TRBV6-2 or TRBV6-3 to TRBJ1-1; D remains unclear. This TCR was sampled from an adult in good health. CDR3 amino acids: CASSYTPMNTEAFF. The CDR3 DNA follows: TGTGCCAGCAGTTATACACCTATGAACACTGAAGCTTTCTTT.